This T cell receptor beta chain was sequenced in a study of beta chain features in type 1 diabetes. Study context: There were around 110 million sorted cells examined across all samples.

A sort by CD45RO/CCR7/CD25/CD127/CD95/CD27 yielded CD4+ naive, central memory, regulatory and stem cell-like memory cells. What was sequenced were expressed TCRB transcripts, since all of the isolated RNA had been reverse transcribed. The data were produced by immunoSEQ multiplex PCR, yet TCRdb's version contains in-frame clones alone and is incomplete. The sample has more than 250,000 clones; roughly 21% are singletons. Study-wide points: A moderate, significant TCRB CDR3 shortening appeared in type 1 diabetes across four CD4+ subsets.

This clone came up a few times. What it binds is not known. Looked up from germline, CDR1 is LNHNV and CDR2 is YYDKDF (reference sequence). This CDR3 spans 12 amino acids. The germline V and J ends were trimmed by 3 bases and 2 bases, with 3 bases remaining between them. This sequence originates from a middle-aged woman with type 1 diabetes. Sequences were obtained from naive CD4+ T cells from blood. The chain recombines TRBV15 with TRBJ2-3; D remains ambiguous. CDR3 protein: CATSSYTDTQYF. The CDR3 region has the DNA TGTGCCACCAGCAGCTACACAGATACGCAGTATTTT.